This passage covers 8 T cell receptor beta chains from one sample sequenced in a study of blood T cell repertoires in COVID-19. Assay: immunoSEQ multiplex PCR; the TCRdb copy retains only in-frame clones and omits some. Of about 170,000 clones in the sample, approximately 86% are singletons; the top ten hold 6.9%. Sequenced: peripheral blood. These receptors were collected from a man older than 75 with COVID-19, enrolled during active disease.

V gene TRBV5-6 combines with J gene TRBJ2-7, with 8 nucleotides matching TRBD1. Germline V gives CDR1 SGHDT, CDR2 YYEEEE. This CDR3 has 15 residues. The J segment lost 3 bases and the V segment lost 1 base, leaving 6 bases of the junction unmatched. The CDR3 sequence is CASSLTPGGLYEQYF. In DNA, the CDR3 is TGTGCCAGCAGCTTGACGCCAGGGGGCCTCTACGAGCAGTACTTC.

The CDR3 nucleotides are TGTGCCAGCAGCTATTATCCCCGACAGGGGGGCAATCAGCCCCAGCATTTT. It translates to CASSYYPRQGGNQPQHF. The chain joins TRBV6-2 or TRBV6-3 to TRBJ1-5, with TRBD1 identical over 9 bases. Looked up from germline, CDR1 is MNHEY and CDR2 is SVGEGT. J lost 2 bases, V lost 6 bases, and 11 bases had no gene match. This CDR3 region has 17 residues.

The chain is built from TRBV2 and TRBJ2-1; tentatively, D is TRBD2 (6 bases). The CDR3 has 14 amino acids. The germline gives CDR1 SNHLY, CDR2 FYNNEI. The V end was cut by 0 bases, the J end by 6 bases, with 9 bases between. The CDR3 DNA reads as TGTGCCAGCAGTGAAGCTCGGGGGATCAATGAGCAGTTCTTC. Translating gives CASSEARGINEQFF.

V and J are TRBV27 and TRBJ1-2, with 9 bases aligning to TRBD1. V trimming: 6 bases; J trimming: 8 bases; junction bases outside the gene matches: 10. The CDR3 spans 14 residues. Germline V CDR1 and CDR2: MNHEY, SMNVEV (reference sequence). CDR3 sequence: CASSDPGQGIGYTF. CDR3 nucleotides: TGTGCCAGCAGCGACCCGGGACAGGGAATAGGCTACACCTTC.

The CDR3 is CASRSGGDEQFF. CDR3 bases: TGTGCCAGCAGATCGGGGGGCGATGAGCAGTTCTTC. This rearrangement joins TRBV6-5 to TRBJ2-1; tentatively, D is TRBD2 (7 bases). V was clipped by 6 bases and J by 8 bases, with 11 bases between them. The V gene's germline CDR1 is MNHEY and CDR2 SVGAGI. The CDR3 totals 12 residues.

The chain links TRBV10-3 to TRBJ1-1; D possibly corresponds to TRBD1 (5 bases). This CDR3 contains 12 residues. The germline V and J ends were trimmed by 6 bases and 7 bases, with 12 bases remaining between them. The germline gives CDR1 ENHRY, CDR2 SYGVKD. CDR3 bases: TGTGCCATCAGCTTTTCCAGGGATGAAGCTTTCTTT. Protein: CAISFSRDEAFF.

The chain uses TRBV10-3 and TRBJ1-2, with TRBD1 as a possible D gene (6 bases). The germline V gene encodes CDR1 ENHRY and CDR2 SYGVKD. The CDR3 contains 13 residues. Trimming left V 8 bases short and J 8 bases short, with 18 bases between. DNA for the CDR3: TGTGCCATCTCCGGACAGCCAGCGCAAGGCTACACCTTC. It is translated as CAISGQPAQGYTF.

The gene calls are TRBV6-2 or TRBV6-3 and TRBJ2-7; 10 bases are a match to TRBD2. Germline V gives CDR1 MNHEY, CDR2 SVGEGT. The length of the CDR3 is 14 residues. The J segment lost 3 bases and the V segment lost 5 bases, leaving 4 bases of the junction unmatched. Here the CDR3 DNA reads TGTGCCAGCAGTGTTAGCGGGGGGTTCTACGAGCAGTACTTC. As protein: CASSVSGGFYEQYF.